This T cell receptor beta chain was recorded in a study of T-cell reconstitution after alpha-beta-depleted transplantation in children. This clonotype showed up just a few times. Molecular barcoding with unique molecular identifiers was used for the TCRbeta library. TCRdb ran MiXCR on the PCR reads and lists one entry per CDR3 protein. This table holds 350,000 to 450,000 distinct CDR3 sequences, about 14% found once. The CDR3 length is 15 residues. The germline V gene has CDR1 SGHRS and CDR2 YFSETQ. The germline V and J ends were trimmed by 4 bases and 3 bases, with 16 bases remaining between them. This specimen consisted of PBMCs, obtained from the stem cell graft. The clonotype comes from a human donor who donated a stem cell graft to a child with Fanconi anemia. V is TRBV5-1 and J is TRBJ1-1, with D perhaps TRBD1 (5 bases). The CDR3 DNA sequence: TGCGCCAGCAGCCCCTCGGGACTCACAGACACTGAAGCTTTCTTT. It is translated as CASSPSGLTDTEAFF.